The 23 T cell receptor beta chains listed next were all sequenced from one sample in a study of blood T cell repertoires in COVID-19. Here immunoSEQ multiplex PCR was the method, and the copy in TCRdb shows in-frame clones only, minus some. Of fewer than 150,000 clones listed, over 75% are singletons. Sequences were obtained from peripheral blood. The receptors stem from a woman aged 55 to 70 with acute or convalescent COVID-19.

The rearrangement uses TRBV7-6 and TRBJ2-5; TRBD2 is a possible D gene (6 bases). This CDR3 comprises 16 residues. The V end was cut by 1 base, the J end by 5 bases, with 17 bases between. Germline CDR1 and CDR2: SGHVS and FNYEAQ. For the CDR3, the DNA is TGTGCCAGCAGCTTAGTAGCGGACAATACCTTGGAGACCCAGTACTTC. Its translation: CASSLVADNTLETQYF.

The rearrangement uses TRBV10-1 and TRBJ2-5; 9 bases align to TRBD2. CDR1 is WNHNN and CDR2 is SYGVQD in the germline V gene (reference sequence). Germline trimming cut 0 bases from V and 3 bases from J; bases unmatched to any gene: 8. CDR3 length: 17 residues. In DNA, the CDR3 is TGCGCCAGCAGTGAGTCGGAGGTAGCGGGAGTAGAAGAGACCCAGTACTTC. Its protein is CASSESEVAGVEETQYF.

The CDR3 DNA is TGTGCCAGCTCATCCCGGACAGTATCCTCTGGAAACACCATATATTTT. It yields the protein CASSSRTVSSGNTIYF. This chain links TRBV18 with TRBJ1-3, with D tentatively TRBD1 (6 bases). Trimming removed 5 bases at V and 0 bases at J, with 14 bases between. This CDR3 has 16 amino acids. Germline CDR1 and CDR2: KGHSH and LQKENI.

The chain has TRBV30 and TRBJ2-1; 10 nucleotides agree with TRBD2. This CDR3 is built from 14 residues. J was trimmed by 8 bases and V by 4 bases; bases with no gene match: 8. Germline lookup yields CDR1 GTSNPN and CDR2 SVGIG (reference sequence). The DNA for the CDR3 is TGTGCCTGGAAGCTAGCGGGAGTGGCGGATGAGCAGTTCTTC. It is translated as CAWKLAGVADEQFF. The variable domain in full, with the rest retrieved from reference TRBV30 and TRBJ2-1, is SQTIHQWPATLVQPVGSPLSLECTVEGTSNPNLYWYRQAAGRGLQLLFYSVGIGQISSEVPQNLSASRPQDRQFILSSKKLLLSDSGFYLCAWKLAGVADEQFFGPGTRLTVL.

V usage is TRBV25-1 and J usage is TRBJ1-4, with 8 positions matching TRBD1. The junction had 5 bases not matched to a gene; V was cut back by 3 bases and J by 8 bases. This CDR3 is built from 14 residues. Looked up from germline, CDR1 is MGHDK and CDR2 is SYGVNS. In nucleotides, the CDR3 is TGTGCCAGCAGTGATCAGGGGGCGAGCGAAAAACTGTTTTTT. This translates into CASSDQGASEKLFF.

This chain connects TRBV4-1 to TRBJ1-2; 9 bases map to TRBD1. CDR1 and CDR2 from the germline V gene are MGHRA and YSYEKL. V lost 4 bases and J lost 3; bases outside the gene matches: 9. The CDR3 has 16 residues. The CDR3 here is CASSRTPGQGYYGYTF. CDR3 sequence (DNA): TGCGCCAGCAGCCGCACCCCGGGACAGGGATACTATGGCTACACCTTC.

The CDR3 sequence is CASSQDRAANTEAFF. The CDR3 coding sequence is TGCGCCAGCAGCCAAGACAGGGCAGCAAACACTGAAGCTTTCTTT. V usage is TRBV4-1 and J usage is TRBJ1-1; D possibly corresponds to TRBD1 (5 bases). CDR1 MGHRA and CDR2 YSYEKL come from the germline V gene. Trimming left V 0 bases short and J 2 bases short, with 10 bases between. The CDR3 loop spans 15 amino acids.

CDR3 in amino acids: CASTSGRASSYNEQFF. Here the CDR3 DNA reads TGTGCATCGACTAGCGGGAGGGCCAGCTCCTACAATGAGCAGTTCTTC. The rearrangement joins TRBV19 to TRBJ2-1, with 14 bases that match TRBD2. CDR3 size: 16 residues. CDR1 and CDR2 from the germline V gene are LNHDA and SQIVND (reference sequence).

A note on this clone: Other DNA sequences in the same sample also yield this CDR3. The chain links TRBV2 to TRBJ1-5; D ambiguous. CDR1 and CDR2 from the germline V gene are SNHLY and FYNNEI. Trimming took 3 bases from V and 7 from J, leaving 13 bases between them. The CDR3 covers 14 residues. CDR3 DNA: TGTGCCAGCAGTGACCGAGGGATAGGCCAGCCCCAGCATTTT. It yields the protein CASSDRGIGQPQHF.

The chain couples TRBV3-1 (or the pseudogene TRBV3-2) to TRBJ1-4, with 8 nucleotides matching TRBD1. The CDR3 extends over 16 amino acids. V dropped 2 bases and J dropped 5; count of bases not matched to a gene: 7. The germline V gene has CDR1 LGHDT and CDR2 YNNKEL (reference sequence). This CDR3 reads CASSQFRTGSNEKLFF. DNA of the CDR3: TGTGCCAGCAGCCAATTCAGGACAGGGTCGAATGAAAAACTGTTTTTT.

The chain joins TRBV2 to TRBJ1-5, with 9 bases fitting TRBD1. The CDR3 loop spans 15 amino acids. V shed 6 bases and J 3 bases; nucleotides not matched to a gene: 6. Per germline, CDR1 SNHLY and CDR2 FYNNEI. The CDR3 loop reads CASSRDRDVNQPQHF. The CDR3 region has the DNA TGTGCCAGCAGCCGGGACAGGGATGTCAATCAGCCCCAGCATTTT.

Only a few counts were recorded for this clone. The CDR3 DNA reads as TGTGCCAGTAGTAGACAGGAGACTGAAGCTTTCTTT. Translating it yields CASSRQETEAFF. The chain recombines TRBV19 with TRBJ1-1, with a weak D call TRBD1 (6 bases). The V end lost 4 bases, the J end lost 5 bases, and 8 bases lay between the germline ends. Germline V gene data show CDR1 as LNHDA and CDR2 as SQIVND (reference sequence). The CDR3 has 12 residues.

This chain links TRBV24-1 with TRBJ2-1; the match to TRBD2 covers 14 bases. Germline-derived CDR1 and CDR2 are KGHDR and SFDVKD. The V gene end was trimmed by 3 bases and the J gene end by 8 bases; junction bases not matched to a gene: 5. This CDR3 has 16 amino acids. The CDR3 nucleotides are TGTGCCACCAGTGATGCGGGGACTAGCGGGAGCTATGAGCAGTTCTTC. Amino acid sequence: CATSDAGTSGSYEQFF.

The chain joins TRBV19 to TRBJ1-1; 7 bases map to TRBD1. J gave up 3 bases and V 5 bases, and 9 bases lay outside the gene matches. The CDR3 is 15 residues long. The germline gives CDR1 LNHDA, CDR2 SQIVND (reference sequence). This CDR3 reads CASSLNRGLDTEAFF. The DNA of the CDR3 is TGTGCCAGTAGTCTAAACAGGGGACTTGACACTGAAGCTTTCTTT.

This rearrangement joins TRBV10-1 to TRBJ2-3, with D possibly matching TRBD1 (6 bases). CDR3 length: 13 residues. The germline V and J ends were trimmed by 1 base and 5 bases, with 7 bases remaining between them. CDR1 and CDR2 (germline): WNHNN, SYGVQD (reference sequence). The CDR3 DNA is TGCGCCAGCAGTGAGTTCAGGGGAGATACGCAGTATTTT. The encoded protein is CASSEFRGDTQYF.

The CDR3 bases are TGTGCCTGGAGTAGGGGGACAGGCTTCTCTGTCTATGGCTACACCTTC. Residues: CAWSRGTGFSVYGYTF. The rearrangement uses TRBV30 and TRBJ1-2, with 8 positions matching TRBD1. J gave up 4 bases and V 2 bases, and 12 bases lay outside the gene matches. CDR3 length: 16 amino acids. Germline V gives CDR1 GTSNPN, CDR2 SVGIG (reference sequence).

The rearrangement links TRBV28 to TRBJ2-7; 10 positions match TRBD1. This CDR3 comprises 15 residues. Germline CDR1 reads MDHEN; CDR2 reads SYDVKM. V lost 8 bases, J lost 5 bases, and 12 bases stayed unmatched. Here the CDR3 DNA reads TGTGCCAGCCAAATTGACAGGGGGCGGGTCGACGAGCAGTACTTC. Translated, it gives CASQIDRGRVDEQYF.

The chain combines TRBV18 with TRBJ2-3, with 7 positions matching TRBD2. With 5 bases clipped from V and 7 bases from J, the junction kept 6 bases outside the gene matches. This CDR3 is 13 amino acids long. Germline V gene sequence: CDR1 KGHSH, CDR2 LQKENI. CDR3 nucleotide sequence: TGTGCCAGCTCAGCCGAGGGAGGGAATACGCAGTATTTT. Its translation is CASSAEGGNTQYF.

CDR3 DNA: TGCAGCGTTGAAACAGCGGGACAAGAGACCCAGTACTTC. Protein product: CSVETAGQETQYF. The V gene is TRBV29-1, the J gene TRBJ2-5; 7 positions agree with TRBD2. The CDR3 spans 13 residues. Germline trimming cut 2 bases from V and 2 bases from J; bases unmatched to any gene: 2. Germline loops: CDR1 SQVTM, CDR2 ANQGSEA.

In nucleotides, the CDR3 is TGTGCCAGCAGCGCCGGGACTGAGGGCACTGAAGCTTTCTTT. Residues: CASSAGTEGTEAFF. The V gene is TRBV3-1 (or the pseudogene TRBV3-2), the J gene TRBJ1-1, with D possibly TRBD1 on 5 matching bases. Germline CDR1 is LGHDT and CDR2 is YNNKEL (reference sequence). V gave up 5 bases and J gave up 4 bases, with 14 bases separating them. The CDR3 is made up of 14 amino acids.

V usage is TRBV18 and J usage is TRBJ2-7; D is perhaps TRBD2 (5 bases). V was shortened by 4 bases and J by 0 bases, with 10 bases between the two germline ends. This CDR3 is 14 amino acids long. CDR1 is KGHSH, CDR2 LQKENI, per germline. This CDR3 is CASSLQRTSYEQYF. CDR3 coding DNA: TGTGCCAGCTCACTACAGCGGACCTCCTACGAGCAGTACTTC.

The chain is built from TRBV5-5 and TRBJ2-5, with 9 nucleotides matching TRBD2. The CDR3 has 14 residues. Trimming cost V 3 bases and J 4 bases; bases outside gene matches: 4. Germline assignment: CDR1 SGHKS and CDR2 YYEKEE (reference sequence). The CDR3 DNA sequence: TGTGCCAGCAGCTCCACAGCGGGAGGAGAGACCCAGTACTTC. Its translation: CASSSTAGGETQYF.

V is TRBV7-9 and J is TRBJ2-7; a weak D match, TRBD1 (5 bases). This CDR3 is built from 13 residues. The germline V and J ends were trimmed by 0 bases and 4 bases, with 7 bases remaining between them. Germline CDR1 is SEHNR and CDR2 is FQNEAQ (reference sequence). CDR3 nucleotide sequence: TGTGCCAGCAGCTTAGCAGACAGATACGAGCAGTACTTC. As protein: CASSLADRYEQYF.